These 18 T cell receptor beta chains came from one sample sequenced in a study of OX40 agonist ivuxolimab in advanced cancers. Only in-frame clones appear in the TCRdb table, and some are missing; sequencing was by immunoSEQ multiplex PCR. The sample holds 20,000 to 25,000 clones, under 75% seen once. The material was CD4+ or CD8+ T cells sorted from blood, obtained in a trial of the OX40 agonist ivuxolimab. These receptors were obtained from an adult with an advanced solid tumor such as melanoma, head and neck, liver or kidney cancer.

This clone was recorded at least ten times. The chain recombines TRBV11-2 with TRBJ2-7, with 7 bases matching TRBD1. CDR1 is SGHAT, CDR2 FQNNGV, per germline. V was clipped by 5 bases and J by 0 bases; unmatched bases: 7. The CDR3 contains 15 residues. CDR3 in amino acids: CASSEDRTHSYEQYF. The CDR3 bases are TGTGCCAGCAGCGAGGACAGGACCCACTCCTACGAGCAGTACTTC.

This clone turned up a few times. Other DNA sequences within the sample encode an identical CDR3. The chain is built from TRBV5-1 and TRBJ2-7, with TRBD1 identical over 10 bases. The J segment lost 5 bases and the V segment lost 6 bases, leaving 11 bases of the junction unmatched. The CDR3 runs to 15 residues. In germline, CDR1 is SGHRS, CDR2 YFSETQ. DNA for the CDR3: TGCGCCAGCAAACCCTACGGGACAGGGGTCCACGAGCAGTACTTC. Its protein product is CASKPYGTGVHEQYF.

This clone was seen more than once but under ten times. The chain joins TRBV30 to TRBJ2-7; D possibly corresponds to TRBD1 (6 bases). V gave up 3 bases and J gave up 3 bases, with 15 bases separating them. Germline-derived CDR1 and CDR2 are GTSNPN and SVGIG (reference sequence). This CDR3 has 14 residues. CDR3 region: CAWRRSDRLYEQYF. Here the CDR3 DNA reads TGTGCCTGGAGACGGAGCGACAGGCTCTACGAGCAGTACTTC. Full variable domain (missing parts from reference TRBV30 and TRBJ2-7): SQTIHQWPATLVQPVGSPLSLECTVEGTSNPNLYWYRQAAGRGLQLLFYSVGIGQISSEVPQNLSASRPQDRQFILSSKKLLLSDSGFYLCAWRRSDRLYEQYFGPGTRLTVT.

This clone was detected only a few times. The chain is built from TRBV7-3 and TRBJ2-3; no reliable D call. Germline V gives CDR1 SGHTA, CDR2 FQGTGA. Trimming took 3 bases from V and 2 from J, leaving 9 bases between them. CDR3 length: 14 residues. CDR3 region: CASSFPSLTDTQYF. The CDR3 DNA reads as TGTGCCAGCAGCTTTCCGTCGCTCACAGATACGCAGTATTTT.

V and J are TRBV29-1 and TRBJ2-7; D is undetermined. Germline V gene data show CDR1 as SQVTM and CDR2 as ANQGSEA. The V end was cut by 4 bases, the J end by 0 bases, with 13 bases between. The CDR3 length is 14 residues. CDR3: CSVVFPGYSYEQYF. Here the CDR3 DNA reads TGCAGCGTTGTATTCCCGGGTTACTCCTACGAGCAGTACTTC.

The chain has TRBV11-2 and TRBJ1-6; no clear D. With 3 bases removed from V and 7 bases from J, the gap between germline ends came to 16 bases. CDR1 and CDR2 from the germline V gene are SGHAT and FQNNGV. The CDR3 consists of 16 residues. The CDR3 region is CASSFPAEVPNSPLHF. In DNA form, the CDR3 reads TGTGCCAGCAGCTTCCCCGCGGAGGTCCCCAATTCACCCCTCCACTTT.

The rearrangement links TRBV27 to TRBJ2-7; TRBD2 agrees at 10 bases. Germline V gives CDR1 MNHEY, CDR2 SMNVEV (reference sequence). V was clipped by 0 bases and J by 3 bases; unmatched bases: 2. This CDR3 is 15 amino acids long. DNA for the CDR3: TGTGCCAGCAGTTTATCGGGACTAGCGAACTACGAGCAGTACTTC. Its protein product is CASSLSGLANYEQYF.

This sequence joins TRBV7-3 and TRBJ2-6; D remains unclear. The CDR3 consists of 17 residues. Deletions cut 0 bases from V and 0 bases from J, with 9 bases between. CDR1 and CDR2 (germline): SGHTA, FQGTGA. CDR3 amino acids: CASSLTGSSSGANVLTF. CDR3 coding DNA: TGTGCCAGCAGCTTAACGGGCAGCAGCTCTGGGGCCAACGTCCTGACTTTC.

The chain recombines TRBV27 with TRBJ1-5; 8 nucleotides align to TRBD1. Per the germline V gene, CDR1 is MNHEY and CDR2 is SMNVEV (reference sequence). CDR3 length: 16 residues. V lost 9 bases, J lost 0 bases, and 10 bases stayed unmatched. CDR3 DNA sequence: TGTGCCAGTCGACCAGACAGGGGACGTAGCAATCAGCCCCAGCATTTT. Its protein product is CASRPDRGRSNQPQHF.

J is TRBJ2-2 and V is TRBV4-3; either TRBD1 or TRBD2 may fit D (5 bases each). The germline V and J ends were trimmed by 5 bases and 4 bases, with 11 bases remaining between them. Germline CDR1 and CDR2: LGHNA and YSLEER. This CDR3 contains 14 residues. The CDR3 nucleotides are TGCGCCAGCAGCTGGGGCGAGGGCACCGGGGAGCTGTTTTTT. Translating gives CASSWGEGTGELFF.

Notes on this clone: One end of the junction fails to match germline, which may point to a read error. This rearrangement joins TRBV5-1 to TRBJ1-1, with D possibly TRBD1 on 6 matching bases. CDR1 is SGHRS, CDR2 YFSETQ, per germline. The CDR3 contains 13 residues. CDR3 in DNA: TGTGCCAGCAGCTCGACCGACAGGACTGAAGCTTTCTTT. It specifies CASSSTDRTEAFF.

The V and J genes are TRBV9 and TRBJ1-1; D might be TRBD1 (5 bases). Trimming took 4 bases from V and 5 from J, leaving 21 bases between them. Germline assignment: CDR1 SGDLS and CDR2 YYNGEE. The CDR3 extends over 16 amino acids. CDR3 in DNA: TGTGCCAGCAGCCCCTCGCGAGGGGCGTCGGGGACTGAAGCTTTCTTT. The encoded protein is CASSPSRGASGTEAFF. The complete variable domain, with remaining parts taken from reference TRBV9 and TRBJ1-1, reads DSGVTQTPKHLITATGQRVTLRCSPRSGDLSVYWYQQSLDQGLQFLIQYYNGEERAKGNILERFSAQQFPDLHSELNLSSLELGDSALYFCASSPSRGASGTEAFFGQGTRLTVV.

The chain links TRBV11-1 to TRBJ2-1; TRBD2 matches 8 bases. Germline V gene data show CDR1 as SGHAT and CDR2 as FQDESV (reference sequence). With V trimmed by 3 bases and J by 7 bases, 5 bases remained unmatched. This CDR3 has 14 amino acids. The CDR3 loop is CASSFERGLNEQFF. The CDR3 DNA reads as TGTGCCAGCAGCTTTGAGCGGGGGTTGAATGAGCAGTTCTTC.

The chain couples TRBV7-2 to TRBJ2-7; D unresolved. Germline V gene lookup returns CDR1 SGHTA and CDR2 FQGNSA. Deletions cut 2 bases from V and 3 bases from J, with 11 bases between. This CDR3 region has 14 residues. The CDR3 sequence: CASSLIGGNYEQYF. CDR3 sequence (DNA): TGTGCCAGCAGCTTAATTGGCGGAAACTACGAGCAGTACTTC.

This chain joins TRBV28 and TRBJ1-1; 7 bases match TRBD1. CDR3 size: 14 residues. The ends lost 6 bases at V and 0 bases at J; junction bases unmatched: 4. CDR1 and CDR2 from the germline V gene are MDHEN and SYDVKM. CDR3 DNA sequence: TGTGCCAGCAGGCGAGGGGGCCTGAACACTGAAGCTTTCTTT. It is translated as CASRRGGLNTEAFF.

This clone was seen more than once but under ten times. The CDR3: CASSSLPGTGDGTEAFF. The CDR3 DNA sequence: TGTGCCAGCAGTTCCTTACCCGGGACCGGGGACGGCACTGAAGCTTTCTTT. The chain uses TRBV28 and TRBJ1-1, with D tentatively TRBD1 (5 bases). The CDR3 has 17 amino acids. Trimming left V 4 bases short and J 4 bases short, with 22 bases between. Germline assignment: CDR1 MDHEN and CDR2 SYDVKM. Together with reference TRBV28 and TRBJ1-1, the CDR3 gives the full variable domain: DVKVTQSSRYLVKRTGEKVFLECVQDMDHENMFWYRQDPGLGLRLIYFSYDVKMKEKGDIPEGYSVSREKKERFSLILESASTNQTSMYLCASSSLPGTGDGTEAFFGQGTRLTVV.

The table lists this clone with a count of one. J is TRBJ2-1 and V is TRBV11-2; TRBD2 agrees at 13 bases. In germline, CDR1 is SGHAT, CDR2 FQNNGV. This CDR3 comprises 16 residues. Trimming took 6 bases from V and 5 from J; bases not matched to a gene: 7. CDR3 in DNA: TGTGCCAGCAGTGCCACTAGCGGGGGGGCTAACAATGAGCAGTTCTTC. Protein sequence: CASSATSGGANNEQFF.

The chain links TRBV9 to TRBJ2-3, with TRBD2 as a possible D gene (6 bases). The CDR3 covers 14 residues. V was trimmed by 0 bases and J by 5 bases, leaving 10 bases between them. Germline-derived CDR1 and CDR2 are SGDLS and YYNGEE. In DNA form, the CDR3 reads TGTGCCAGCAGCGTAGGGACTATCCTAGATACGCAGTATTTT. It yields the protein CASSVGTILDTQYF.